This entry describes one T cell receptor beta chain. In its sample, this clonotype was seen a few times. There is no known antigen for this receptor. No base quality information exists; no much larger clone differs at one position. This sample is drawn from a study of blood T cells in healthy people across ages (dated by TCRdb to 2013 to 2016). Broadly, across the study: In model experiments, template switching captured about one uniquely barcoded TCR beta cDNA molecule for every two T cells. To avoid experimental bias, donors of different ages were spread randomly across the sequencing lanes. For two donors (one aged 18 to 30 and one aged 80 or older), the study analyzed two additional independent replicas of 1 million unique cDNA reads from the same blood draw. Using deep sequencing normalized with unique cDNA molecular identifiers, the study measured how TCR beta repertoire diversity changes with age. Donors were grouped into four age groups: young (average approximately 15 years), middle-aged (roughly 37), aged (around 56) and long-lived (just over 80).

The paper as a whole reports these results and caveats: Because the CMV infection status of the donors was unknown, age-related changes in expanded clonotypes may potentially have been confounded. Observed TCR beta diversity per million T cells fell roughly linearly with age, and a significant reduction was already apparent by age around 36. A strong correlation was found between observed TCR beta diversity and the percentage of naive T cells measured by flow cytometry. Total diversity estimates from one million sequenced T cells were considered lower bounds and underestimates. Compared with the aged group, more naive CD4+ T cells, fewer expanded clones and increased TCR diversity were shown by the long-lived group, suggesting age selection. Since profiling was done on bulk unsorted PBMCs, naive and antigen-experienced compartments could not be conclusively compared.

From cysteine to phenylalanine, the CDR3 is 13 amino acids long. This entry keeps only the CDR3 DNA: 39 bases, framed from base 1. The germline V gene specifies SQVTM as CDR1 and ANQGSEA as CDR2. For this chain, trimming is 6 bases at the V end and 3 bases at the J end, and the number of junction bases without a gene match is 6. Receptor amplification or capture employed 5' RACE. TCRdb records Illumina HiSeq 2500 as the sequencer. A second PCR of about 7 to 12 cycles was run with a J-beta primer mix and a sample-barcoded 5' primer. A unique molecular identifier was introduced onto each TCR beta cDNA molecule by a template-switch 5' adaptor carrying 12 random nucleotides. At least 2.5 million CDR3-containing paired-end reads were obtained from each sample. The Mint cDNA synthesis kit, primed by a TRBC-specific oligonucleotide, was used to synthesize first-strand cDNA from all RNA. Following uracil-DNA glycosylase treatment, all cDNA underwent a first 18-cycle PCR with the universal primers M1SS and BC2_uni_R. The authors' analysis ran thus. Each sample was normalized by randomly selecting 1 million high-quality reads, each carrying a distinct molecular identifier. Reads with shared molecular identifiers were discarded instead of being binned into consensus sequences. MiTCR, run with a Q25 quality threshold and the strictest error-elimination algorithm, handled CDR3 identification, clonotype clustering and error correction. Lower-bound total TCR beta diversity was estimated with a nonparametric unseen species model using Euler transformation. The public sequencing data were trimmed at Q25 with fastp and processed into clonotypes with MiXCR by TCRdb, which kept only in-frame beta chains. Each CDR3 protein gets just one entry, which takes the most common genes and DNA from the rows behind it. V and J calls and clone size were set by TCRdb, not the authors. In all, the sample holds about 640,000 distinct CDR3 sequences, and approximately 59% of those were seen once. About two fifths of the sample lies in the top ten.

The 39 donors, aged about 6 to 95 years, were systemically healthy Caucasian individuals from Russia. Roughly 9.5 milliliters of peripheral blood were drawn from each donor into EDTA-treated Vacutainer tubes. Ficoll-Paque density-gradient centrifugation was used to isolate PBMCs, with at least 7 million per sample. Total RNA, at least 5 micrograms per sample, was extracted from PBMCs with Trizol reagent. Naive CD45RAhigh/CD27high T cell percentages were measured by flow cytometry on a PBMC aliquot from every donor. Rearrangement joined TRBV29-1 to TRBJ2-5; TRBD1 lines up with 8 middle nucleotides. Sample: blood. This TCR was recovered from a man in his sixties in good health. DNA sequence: TGCAGCGTCACCGGGACAGGCGAAGAGACCCAGTACTTC. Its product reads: CSVTGTGEETQYF.